The clone carrying this T cell receptor (beta chain) was counted ten times or more. The antigen is not known. Absence of ophthalmopathy progression within 18 months defined stable Graves' hyperthyroidism. A patient was excluded if there was uncontrolled infection, other autoimmune disease, pregnancy or lactation. Germline loops: CDR1 DFQATT, CDR2 SNEGSKA (reference sequence). The CDR3 sequence is 16 residues long. Deletions cut 0 bases from V and 7 bases from J, with 16 bases between. The record originates from a study of T cells in Graves' hyperthyroidism and ophthalmopathy. Study conclusions and caveats: Stable hyperthyroidism was told apart from ophthalmopathy by a model built on 13 V-J features.

RNA transcripts gave rise to amplified TCR beta CDR3 regions. Carried out on the TCR CDR3, a first-round RT-PCR used the HTBI primer set. TCRdb processed the multiplex PCR reads anew with MiXCR; each CDR3 protein has one entry. This sample has around 500,000 distinct CDR3 sequences, with roughly 14% found just once. The sequence was obtained from a woman aged 18-29 years with Graves' hyperthyroidism. The V and J genes are TRBV20-1 and TRBJ1-6; the D is unclear. The sequenced material came from blood. CDR3 protein: CSARDRYQLQNSPLHF. The DNA of the CDR3 is TGCAGTGCTAGAGATCGATACCAATTGCAAAATTCACCCCTCCACTTT.